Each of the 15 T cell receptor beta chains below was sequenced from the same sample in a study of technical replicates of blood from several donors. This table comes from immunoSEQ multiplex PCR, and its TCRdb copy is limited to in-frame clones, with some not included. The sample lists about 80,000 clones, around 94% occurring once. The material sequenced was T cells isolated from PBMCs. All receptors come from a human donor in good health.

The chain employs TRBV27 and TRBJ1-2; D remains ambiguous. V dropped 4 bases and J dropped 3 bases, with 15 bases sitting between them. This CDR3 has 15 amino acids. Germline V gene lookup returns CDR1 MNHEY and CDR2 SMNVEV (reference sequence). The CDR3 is CASSWRFGEDYGYTF. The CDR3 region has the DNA TGTGCCAGCAGTTGGCGTTTCGGGGAAGACTATGGCTACACCTTC.

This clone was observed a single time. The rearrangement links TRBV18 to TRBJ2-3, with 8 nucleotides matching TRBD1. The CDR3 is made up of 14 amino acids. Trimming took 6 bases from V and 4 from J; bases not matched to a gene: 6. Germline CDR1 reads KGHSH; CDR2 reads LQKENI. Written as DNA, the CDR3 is TGTGCCAGCTCCCCCGCAGGGGGCGCAGATACGCAGTATTTT. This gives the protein CASSPAGGADTQYF.

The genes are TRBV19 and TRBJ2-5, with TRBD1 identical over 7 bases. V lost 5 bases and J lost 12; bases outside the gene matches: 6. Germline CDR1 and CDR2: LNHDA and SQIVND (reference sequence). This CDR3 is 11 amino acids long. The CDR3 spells CASSQGVQEYF. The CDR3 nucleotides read TGTGCCAGTAGTCAGGGGGTTCAGGAGTACTTC.

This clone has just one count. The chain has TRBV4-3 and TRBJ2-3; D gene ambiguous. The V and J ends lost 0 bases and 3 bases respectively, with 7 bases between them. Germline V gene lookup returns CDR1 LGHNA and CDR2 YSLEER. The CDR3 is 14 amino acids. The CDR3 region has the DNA TGCGCCAGCAGCCAAGATCGGGTGACAGATACGCAGTATTTT. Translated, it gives CASSQDRVTDTQYF.

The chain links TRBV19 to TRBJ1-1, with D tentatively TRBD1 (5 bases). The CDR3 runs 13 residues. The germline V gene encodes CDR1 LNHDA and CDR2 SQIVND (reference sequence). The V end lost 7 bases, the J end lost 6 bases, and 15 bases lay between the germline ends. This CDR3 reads CASKIQGKAEAFF. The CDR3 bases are TGTGCCAGTAAGATTCAGGGAAAGGCTGAAGCTTTCTTT.

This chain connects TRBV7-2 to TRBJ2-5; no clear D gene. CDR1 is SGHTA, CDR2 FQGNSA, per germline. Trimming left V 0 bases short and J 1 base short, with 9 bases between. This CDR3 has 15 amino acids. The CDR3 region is CASSLAMWSQETQYF. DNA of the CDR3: TGTGCCAGCAGCTTAGCCATGTGGAGCCAAGAGACCCAGTACTTC.

The DNA of the CDR3 is TGTGCCAGCAGCTTAGAACCAGGGTTCGACGAGCAGTACTTC. Its protein product is CASSLEPGFDEQYF. The J gene is TRBJ2-7, the V gene TRBV7-8; D is perhaps TRBD1 (5 bases). This CDR3 has 14 amino acids. Germline CDR1 is SGHVS and CDR2 is FQNEAQ. Trimming took off 1 base at V and 5 bases at J, with 12 bases between the two ends.

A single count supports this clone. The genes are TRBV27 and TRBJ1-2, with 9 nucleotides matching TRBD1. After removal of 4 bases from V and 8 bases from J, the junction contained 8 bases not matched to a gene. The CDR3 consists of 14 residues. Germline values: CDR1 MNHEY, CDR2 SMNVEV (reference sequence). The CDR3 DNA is TGTGCCAGCAGTTCCACCGGGACAGGGAACGGCTACACCTTC. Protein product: CASSSTGTGNGYTF.

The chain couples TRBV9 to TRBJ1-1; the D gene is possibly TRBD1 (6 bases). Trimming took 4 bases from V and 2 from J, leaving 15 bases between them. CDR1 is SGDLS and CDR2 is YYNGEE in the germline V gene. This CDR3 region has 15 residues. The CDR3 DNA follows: TGTGCCAGCAGCCCCACCGGGACACCAAACACTGAAGCTTTCTTT. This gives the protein CASSPTGTPNTEAFF.

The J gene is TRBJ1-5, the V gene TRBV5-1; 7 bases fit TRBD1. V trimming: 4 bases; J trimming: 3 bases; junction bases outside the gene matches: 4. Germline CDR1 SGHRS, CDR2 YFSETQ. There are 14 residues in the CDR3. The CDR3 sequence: CASSTGQVNQPQHF. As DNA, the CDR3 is TGCGCCAGCAGCACCGGACAGGTCAATCAGCCCCAGCATTTT.

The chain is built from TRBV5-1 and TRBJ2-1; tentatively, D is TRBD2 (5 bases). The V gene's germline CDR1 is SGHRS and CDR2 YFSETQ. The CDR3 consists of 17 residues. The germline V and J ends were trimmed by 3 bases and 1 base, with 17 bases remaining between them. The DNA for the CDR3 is TGCGCCAGCAGCTCAGGTTCGGGAAGGGTATCCTACAATGAGCAGTTCTTC. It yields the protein CASSSGSGRVSYNEQFF.

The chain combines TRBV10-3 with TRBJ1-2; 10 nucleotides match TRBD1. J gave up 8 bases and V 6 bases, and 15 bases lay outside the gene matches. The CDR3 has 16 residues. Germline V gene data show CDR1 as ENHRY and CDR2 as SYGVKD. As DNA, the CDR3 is TGTGCCATCAGAGACCGGGACAGGGGAGTAAACGGGGGCTACACCTTC. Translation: CAIRDRDRGVNGGYTF.

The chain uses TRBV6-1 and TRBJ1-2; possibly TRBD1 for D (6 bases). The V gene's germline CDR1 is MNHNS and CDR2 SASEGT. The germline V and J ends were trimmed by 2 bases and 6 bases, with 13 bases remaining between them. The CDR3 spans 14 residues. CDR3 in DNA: TGTGCCAGCAGTGAATCAGGGGAGTATAATGGCTACACCTTC. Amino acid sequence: CASSESGEYNGYTF.

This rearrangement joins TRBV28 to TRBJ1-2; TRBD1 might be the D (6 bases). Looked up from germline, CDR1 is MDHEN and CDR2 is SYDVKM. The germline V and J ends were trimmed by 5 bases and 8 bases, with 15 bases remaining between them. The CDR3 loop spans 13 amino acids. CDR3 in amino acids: CASSGGPFWGYTF. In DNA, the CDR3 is TGTGCCAGCAGTGGGGGCCCTTTTTGGGGCTACACCTTC.

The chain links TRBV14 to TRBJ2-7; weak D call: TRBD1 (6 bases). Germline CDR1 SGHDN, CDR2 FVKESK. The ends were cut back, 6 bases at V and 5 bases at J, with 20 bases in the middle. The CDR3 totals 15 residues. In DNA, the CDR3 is TGTGCCAGCAGTGTACTCGGGACAATCGGGGACGAGCAGTACTTC. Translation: CASSVLGTIGDEQYF.